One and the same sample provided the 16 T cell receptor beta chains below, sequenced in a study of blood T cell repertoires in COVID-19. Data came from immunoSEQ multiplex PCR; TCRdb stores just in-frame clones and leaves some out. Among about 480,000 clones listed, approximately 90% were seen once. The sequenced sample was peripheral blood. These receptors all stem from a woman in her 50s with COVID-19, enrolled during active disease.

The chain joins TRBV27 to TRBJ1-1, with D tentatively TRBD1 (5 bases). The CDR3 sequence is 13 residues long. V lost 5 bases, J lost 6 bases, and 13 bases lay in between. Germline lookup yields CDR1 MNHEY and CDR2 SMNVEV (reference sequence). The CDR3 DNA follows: TGTGCCAGCAGTAGACCCGGGGGATCTGAAGCTTTCTTT. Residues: CASSRPGGSEAFF.

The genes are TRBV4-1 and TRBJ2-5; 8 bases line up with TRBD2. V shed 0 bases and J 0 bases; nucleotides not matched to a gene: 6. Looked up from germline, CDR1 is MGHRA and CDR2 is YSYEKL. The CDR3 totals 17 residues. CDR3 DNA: TGCGCCAGCAGCCAAGAGTTCGGGGGGGTGTACCAAGAGACCCAGTACTTC. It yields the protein CASSQEFGGVYQETQYF.

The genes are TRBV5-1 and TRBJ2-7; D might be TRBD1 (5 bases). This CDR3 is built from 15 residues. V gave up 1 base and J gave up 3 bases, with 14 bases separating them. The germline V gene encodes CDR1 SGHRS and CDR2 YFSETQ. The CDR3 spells CASSLSGSPGYEQYF. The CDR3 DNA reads TGCGCCAGCAGCTTGTCAGGGTCCCCGGGCTACGAGCAGTACTTC.

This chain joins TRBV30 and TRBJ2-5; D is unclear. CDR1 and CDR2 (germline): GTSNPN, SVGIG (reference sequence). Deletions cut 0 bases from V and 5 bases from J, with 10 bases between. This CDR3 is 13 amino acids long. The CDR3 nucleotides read TGTGCCTGGAGTGTACTAATCGAGGAGACCCAGTACTTC. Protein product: CAWSVLIEETQYF.

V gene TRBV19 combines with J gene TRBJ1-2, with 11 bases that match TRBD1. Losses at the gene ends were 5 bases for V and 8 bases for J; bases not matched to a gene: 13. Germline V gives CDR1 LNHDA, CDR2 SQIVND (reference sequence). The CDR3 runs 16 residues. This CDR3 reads CASSFPGQGDLDGYTF. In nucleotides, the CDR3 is TGTGCCAGTAGTTTCCCGGGACAGGGGGATTTGGACGGCTACACCTTC.

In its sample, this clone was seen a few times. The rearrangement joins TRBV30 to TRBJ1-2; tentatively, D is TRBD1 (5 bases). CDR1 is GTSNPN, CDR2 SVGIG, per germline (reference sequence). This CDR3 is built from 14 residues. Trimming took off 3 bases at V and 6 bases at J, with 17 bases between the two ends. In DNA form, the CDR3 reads TGTGCCTGGAGGCCCCCTCCGCCGGGGGATGGCTACACCTTC. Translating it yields CAWRPPPPGDGYTF.

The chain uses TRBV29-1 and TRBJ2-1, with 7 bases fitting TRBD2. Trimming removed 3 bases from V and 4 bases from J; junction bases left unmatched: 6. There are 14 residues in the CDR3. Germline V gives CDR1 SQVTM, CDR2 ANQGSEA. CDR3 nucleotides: TGCAGCGTTGAGCAGCGGGGCGAGTACAATGAGCAGTTCTTC. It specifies CSVEQRGEYNEQFF.

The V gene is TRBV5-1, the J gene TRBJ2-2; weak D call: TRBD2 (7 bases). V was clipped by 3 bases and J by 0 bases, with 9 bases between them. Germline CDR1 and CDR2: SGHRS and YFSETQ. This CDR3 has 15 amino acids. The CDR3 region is CASSSGGANTGELFF. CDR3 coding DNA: TGCGCCAGCAGCTCGGGGGGCGCGAACACCGGGGAGCTGTTTTTT.

Written as DNA, the CDR3 is TGTGCCAGCAGTCCCGGGGCCGGGGAGCTGTTTTTT. This encodes CASSPGAGELFF. The J gene is TRBJ2-2, the V gene TRBV27, with D perhaps matching TRBD2 (5 bases). CDR3 length: 12 residues. V gave up 5 bases and J gave up 6 bases, with 7 bases separating them. The germline gives CDR1 MNHEY, CDR2 SMNVEV (reference sequence).

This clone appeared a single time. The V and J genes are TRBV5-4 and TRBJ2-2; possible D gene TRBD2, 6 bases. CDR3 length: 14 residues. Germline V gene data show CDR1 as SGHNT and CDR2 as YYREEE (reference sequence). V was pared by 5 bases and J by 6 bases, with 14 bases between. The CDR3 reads CASSSRRGSGELFF. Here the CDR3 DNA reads TGTGCCAGCAGTTCCCGTCGGGGGTCCGGGGAGCTGTTTTTT. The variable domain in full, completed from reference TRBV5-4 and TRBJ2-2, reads ETGVTQSPTHLIKTRGQQVTLRCSSQSGHNTVSWYQQALGQGPQFIFQYYREEENGRGNFPPRFSGLQFPNYSSELNVNALELDDSALYLCASSSRRGSGELFFGEGSRLTVL.

The CDR3, as DNA: TGTGCCAGCAGCTTGGGCGCAGGGGAGACCACTGAAGCTTTCTTT. Translating gives CASSLGAGETTEAFF. The chain carries TRBV5-4 and TRBJ1-1, with D tentatively TRBD1 (6 bases). The germline V gene has CDR1 SGHNT and CDR2 YYREEE (reference sequence). V shed 0 bases and J shed 4 bases, with 13 bases lying between them. CDR3 length: 15 residues.

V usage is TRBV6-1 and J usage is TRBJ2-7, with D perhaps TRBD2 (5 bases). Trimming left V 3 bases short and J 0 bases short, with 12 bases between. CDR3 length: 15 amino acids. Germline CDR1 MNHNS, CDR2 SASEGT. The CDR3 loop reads CASSDGLLRSYEQYF. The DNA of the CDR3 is TGTGCCAGCAGTGACGGACTTCTGCGCTCCTACGAGCAGTACTTC.

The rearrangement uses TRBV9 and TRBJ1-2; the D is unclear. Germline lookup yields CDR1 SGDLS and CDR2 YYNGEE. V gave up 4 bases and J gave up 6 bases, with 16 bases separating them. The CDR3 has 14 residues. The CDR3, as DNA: TGTGCCAGCAGCCCCCCGGTAGTCGGGAATGGCTACACCTTC. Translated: CASSPPVVGNGYTF.

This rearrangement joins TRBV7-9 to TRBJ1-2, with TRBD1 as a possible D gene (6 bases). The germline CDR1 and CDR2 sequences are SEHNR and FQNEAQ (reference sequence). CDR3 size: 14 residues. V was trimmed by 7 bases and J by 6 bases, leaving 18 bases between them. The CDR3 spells CASTRTGGADGYTF. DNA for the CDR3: TGTGCCAGCACCCGGACGGGGGGGGCGGATGGCTACACCTTC. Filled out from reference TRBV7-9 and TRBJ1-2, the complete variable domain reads DTGVSQNPRHKITKRGQNVTFRCDPISEHNRLYWYRQTLGQGPEFLTYFQNEAQLEKSRLLSDRFSAERPKGSFSTLEIQRTEQGDSAMYLCASTRTGGADGYTFGSGTRLTVV.

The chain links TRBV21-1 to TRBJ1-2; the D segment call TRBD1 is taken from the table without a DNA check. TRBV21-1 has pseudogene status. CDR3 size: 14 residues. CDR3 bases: TGTGCCAGCAGCAAAGGGAGGACAGGCGATGGCTACACCTTC. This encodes CASSKGRTGDGYTF.

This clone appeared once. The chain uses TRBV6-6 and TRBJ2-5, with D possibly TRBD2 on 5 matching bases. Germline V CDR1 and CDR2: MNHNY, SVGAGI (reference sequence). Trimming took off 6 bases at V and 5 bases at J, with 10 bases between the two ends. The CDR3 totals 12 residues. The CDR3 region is CASSRTEETQYF. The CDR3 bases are TGTGCCAGCAGCCGGACTGAGGAGACCCAGTACTTC.